The 23 T cell receptor beta chains below were found in one sample sequenced in a study of naive CD8 T cells in extremely preterm neonates. Measured with immunoSEQ multiplex PCR; TCRdb has only the in-frame clones, and not every one. The data show about 7,500 clones, just under 98% seen once. Deliveries were elective term cesareans at roughly 37-42 weeks, with no labor or membrane rupture. The sample taken for sequencing was naive CD8+ T cells from cord blood. These receptors all stem from a newborn in good health.

The genes are TRBV5-1 and TRBJ1-5; unclear D gene. V gave up 4 bases and J gave up 10 bases, with 18 bases separating them. CDR3 length: 14 residues. In germline, CDR1 is SGHRS, CDR2 YFSETQ. The CDR3 loop is CASSPEGGSGPQHF. The CDR3 DNA reads TGCGCCAGCAGCCCGGAAGGCGGGTCGGGACCCCAGCATTTT.

The chain uses TRBV9 and TRBJ1-2, with a possible D match to TRBD1 (5 bases). Trimming left V 0 bases short and J 4 bases short, with 13 bases between. The CDR3 sequence is 15 residues long. The V gene's germline CDR1 is SGDLS and CDR2 YYNGEE. The CDR3 sequence: CASSVAGGEGYGYTF. In DNA form, the CDR3 reads TGTGCCAGCAGCGTAGCCGGGGGGGAGGGCTATGGCTACACCTTC.

The rearrangement joins TRBV19 to TRBJ2-1; TRBD2 agrees at 7 bases. The CDR3 spans 15 residues. Germline V lookup: CDR1 LNHDA, CDR2 SQIVND (reference sequence). The V gene end was trimmed by 5 bases and the J gene end by 6 bases; junction bases not matched to a gene: 10. CDR3 amino acids: CASSPWERGFNEQFF. The CDR3 bases are TGTGCCAGTAGTCCCTGGGAGCGGGGATTCAATGAGCAGTTCTTC.

V is TRBV5-1 and J is TRBJ2-5; maybe TRBD2 (6 bases). From germline, CDR1 is SGHRS and CDR2 YFSETQ. Between the trimmed V and J ends, which lost 1 base and 5 bases, there was a span of 15 bases. This CDR3 is 15 amino acids long. The DNA of the CDR3 is TGCGCCAGCAGCTTGCTCCTAGCGATGAGGGAGACCCAGTACTTC. Protein product: CASSLLLAMRETQYF. Looking up the rest from reference TRBV5-1 and TRBJ2-5 gives the full variable domain: KAGVTQTPRYLIKTRGQQVTLSCSPISGHRSVSWYQQTPGQGLQFLFEYFSETQRNKGNFPGRFSGRQFSNSRSEMNVSTLELGDSALYLCASSLLLAMRETQYFGPGTRLLVL.

The chain employs TRBV19 and TRBJ2-5; D is uncertain. With the DNA end fitting TRBJ2-7 better, the J assignment may be wrong. Germline assignment: CDR1 LNHDA and CDR2 SQIVND (reference sequence). This CDR3 has 14 amino acids. The CDR3 nucleotides read TGTGCCAGTAGTATGAATCGAGGATCCTACGAGCAGTACTTC. Translated: CASSMNRGSYEQYF.

The chain carries TRBV5-4 and TRBJ2-7; tentatively, D is TRBD2 (7 bases). The CDR3 length is 14 residues. Per germline, CDR1 SGHNT and CDR2 YYREEE (reference sequence). Trimming cost V 1 base and J 5 bases, with 13 bases left between them. CDR3 sequence: CASSLTTGGNEQYF. CDR3 nucleotides: TGTGCCAGCAGCTTGACCACGGGGGGCAACGAGCAGTACTTC.

This chain uses TRBV30 with TRBJ2-1; 7 positions agree with TRBD1. The V segment lost 1 base and the J segment 12 bases; nucleotides outside the gene matches: 3. The CDR3 has 11 residues. Germline CDR1 is GTSNPN and CDR2 is SVGIG (reference sequence). CDR3 protein: CAWSGGDRQFF. The DNA for the CDR3 is TGTGCCTGGAGTGGAGGGGACAGGCAGTTCTTC.

The rearrangement links TRBV11-1 to TRBJ2-3; the D gene is possibly TRBD1 (6 bases). Trimming stripped 6 bases from V and 4 bases from J, with 17 bases between. The CDR3 contains 15 residues. Germline-derived CDR1 and CDR2 are SGHAT and FQDESV (reference sequence). The CDR3 here is CASSSGTLFSDTQYF. The CDR3 region has the DNA TGTGCCAGCAGTTCCGGGACACTATTCTCAGATACGCAGTATTTT.

The CDR3 DNA follows: TGCGCCAGCAGCCCCCCAGGGAACACTGAAGCTTTCTTT. This codes for CASSPPGNTEAFF. The chain couples TRBV4-1 to TRBJ1-1; D ambiguous. The V gene lost 4 bases and the J gene lost 1 base, with 7 bases spanning the gap. The CDR3 contains 13 residues. Germline CDR1 and CDR2: MGHRA and YSYEKL.

The chain employs TRBV9 and TRBJ2-1, with 14 positions matching TRBD2. The CDR3 is 16 amino acids. Germline V gene lookup returns CDR1 SGDLS and CDR2 YYNGEE. With V trimmed by 3 bases and J by 4 bases, 3 bases remained unmatched. The CDR3 here is CASSEGLAGGYNEQFF. The CDR3 DNA reads as TGTGCCAGCAGCGAAGGACTAGCGGGGGGATACAATGAGCAGTTCTTC. The whole variable domain, remainder taken from reference TRBV9 and TRBJ2-1, is DSGVTQTPKHLITATGQRVTLRCSPRSGDLSVYWYQQSLDQGLQFLIQYYNGEERAKGNILERFSAQQFPDLHSELNLSSLELGDSALYFCASSEGLAGGYNEQFFGPGTRLTVL.

CDR3 coding DNA: TGTGCCAGTAGTATAGCCGCAGGGGCTCAGCCCCAGCATTTT. Amino acids: CASSIAAGAQPQHF. The chain is built from TRBV19 and TRBJ1-5; possibly TRBD1 for D (6 bases). Per germline, CDR1 LNHDA and CDR2 SQIVND (reference sequence). This CDR3 is built from 14 residues. Trimming removed 1 base from V and 6 bases from J, with 10 bases in between.

The chain recombines TRBV16 with TRBJ1-1, with D possibly TRBD1 on 5 matching bases. Germline assignment: CDR1 KGHSY and CDR2 FQNENV. Trimming shortened V by 0 bases and J by 7 bases, and 15 bases separated the two germline ends. There are 15 residues in the CDR3. CDR3 amino acids: CASSQSGQAFGEAFF. CDR3 DNA sequence: TGTGCCAGCAGCCAATCGGGGCAGGCCTTCGGTGAAGCTTTCTTT.

V gene TRBV5-4 combines with J gene TRBJ1-2, with 9 positions matching TRBD1. The V and J ends lost 1 base and 6 bases, in that order; junction bases with no gene match: 10. CDR1 SGHNT and CDR2 YYREEE come from the germline V gene (reference sequence). This CDR3 is built from 16 residues. The DNA of the CDR3 is TGTGCCAGCAGCTTGTGGACGCCGGGACAGGGCGATGGCTACACCTTC. Translation gives CASSLWTPGQGDGYTF.

V is TRBV6-1 and J is TRBJ1-2, with 7 bases fitting TRBD1. CDR1 and CDR2 (germline): MNHNS, SASEGT. The CDR3 is made up of 10 amino acids. Losses at the gene ends were 7 bases for V and 8 bases for J; bases not matched to a gene: 1. In DNA form, the CDR3 reads TGTGCCAGCACAGGGGGAGGCTACACCTTC. It translates to CASTGGGYTF.

The chain carries TRBV30 and TRBJ1-1; D remains ambiguous. The V gene's germline CDR1 is GTSNPN and CDR2 SVGIG (reference sequence). The CDR3 extends over 14 amino acids. The V end was cut by 3 bases, the J end by 3 bases, with 14 bases between. In DNA form, the CDR3 reads TGTGCCTGGAGCGCGGGGTTAAGGTACACTGAAGCTTTCTTT. It translates to CAWSAGLRYTEAFF.

The V gene is TRBV2, the J gene TRBJ2-7; perhaps TRBD2 as D (5 bases). The CDR3 totals 14 residues. V was cut by 0 bases and J by 7 bases, with 13 bases left in between. Germline CDR1 reads SNHLY; CDR2 reads FYNNEI. The CDR3 sequence is CASSEALRGAEQYF. CDR3 bases: TGTGCCAGCAGTGAAGCGCTTCGGGGTGCGGAGCAGTACTTC. Combining the CDR3 with reference TRBV2 and TRBJ2-7 gives the whole variable domain EPEVTQTPSHQVTQMGQEVILRCVPISNHLYFYWYRQILGQKVEFLVSFYNNEISEKSEIFDDQFSVERPDGSNFTLKIRSTKLEDSAMYFCASSEALRGAEQYFGPGTRLTVT.

This clone was observed a handful of times. The V and J genes are TRBV6-6 and TRBJ2-7; 12 positions match TRBD2. The CDR3 length is 13 residues. Trimming at V came to 8 bases and at J to 4 bases, leaving 3 bases not matched to a gene. Germline CDR1 and CDR2: MNHNY and SVGAGI (reference sequence). Here the CDR3 DNA reads TGTGCCAGCTTCGGGACTAGCGGGTACGAGCAGTACTTC. Its translation is CASFGTSGYEQYF.

This chain's CDR3 is CASSLVGTQETQYF. The CDR3 DNA follows: TGTGCCAGCAGCTTGGTAGGGACACAAGAGACCCAGTACTTC. The chain combines TRBV5-4 with TRBJ2-5; D is perhaps TRBD1 (6 bases). Germline CDR1 is SGHNT and CDR2 is YYREEE (reference sequence). V dropped 0 bases and J dropped 2 bases, with 8 bases sitting between them. The CDR3 covers 14 residues.

V gene TRBV5-1 combines with J gene TRBJ2-1; possibly TRBD2 for D (6 bases). Trimming took off 0 bases at V and 7 bases at J, with 17 bases between the two ends. The CDR3 loop spans 16 amino acids. Germline V gives CDR1 SGHRS, CDR2 YFSETQ. In nucleotides, the CDR3 is TGCGCCAGCAGCTTGGCACTAGCAGACCAGACGAATGAGCAGTTCTTC. It codes for CASSLALADQTNEQFF.

This chain links TRBV6-1 with TRBJ1-6, with D perhaps TRBD1 (6 bases). V gave up 7 bases and J gave up 10 bases, with 17 bases separating them. Germline CDR1 reads MNHNS; CDR2 reads SASEGT. This CDR3 is built from 14 residues. The CDR3 DNA reads TGTGCCAGCACCCTGGACAGCTTTGGGTCACCCCTCCACTTT. Translated, it gives CASTLDSFGSPLHF.

This clone showed up just once. The CDR3 here is CASSTQGAYEQYF. The DNA for the CDR3 is TGTGCCAGCAGTACCCAGGGCGCCTACGAGCAGTACTTC. The rearrangement links TRBV6-5 to TRBJ2-7; D perhaps matches TRBD1 (5 bases). Between the trimmed V and J ends, which lost 5 bases and 2 bases, there was a span of 10 bases. The CDR3 extends over 13 amino acids. In germline, CDR1 is MNHEY, CDR2 SVGAGI.

V and J are TRBV6-6 and TRBJ2-7, with no clear D. CDR1 is MNHNY and CDR2 is SVGAGI in the germline V gene (reference sequence). Trimming stripped 2 bases from V and 3 bases from J, with 5 bases between. The length of the CDR3 is 12 residues. The DNA of the CDR3 is TGTGCCAGCAGTTACGCCGGCTACGAGCAGTACTTC. The encoded protein is CASSYAGYEQYF.

The rearrangement joins TRBV5-1 to TRBJ1-4; tentatively, D is TRBD1 (6 bases). Germline assignment: CDR1 SGHRS and CDR2 YFSETQ. The V gene lost 7 bases and the J gene lost 0 bases, with 7 bases spanning the gap. The CDR3 runs 13 residues. CDR3 loop: CASRTATNEKLFF. DNA of the CDR3: TGCGCCAGCCGGACAGCAACTAATGAAAAACTGTTTTTT.